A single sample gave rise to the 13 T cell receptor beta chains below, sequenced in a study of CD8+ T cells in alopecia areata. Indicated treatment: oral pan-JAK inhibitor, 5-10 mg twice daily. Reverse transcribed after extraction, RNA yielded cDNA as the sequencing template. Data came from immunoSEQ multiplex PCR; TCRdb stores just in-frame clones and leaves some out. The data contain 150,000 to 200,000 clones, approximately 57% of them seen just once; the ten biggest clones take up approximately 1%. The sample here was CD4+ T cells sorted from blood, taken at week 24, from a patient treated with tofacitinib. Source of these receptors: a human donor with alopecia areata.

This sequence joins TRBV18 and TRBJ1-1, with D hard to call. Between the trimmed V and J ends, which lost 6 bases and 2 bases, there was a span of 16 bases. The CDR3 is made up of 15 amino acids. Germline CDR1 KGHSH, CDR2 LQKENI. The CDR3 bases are TGTGCCAGCTCTCCTTCGACCTTTACTAACACTGAAGCTTTCTTT. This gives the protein CASSPSTFTNTEAFF.

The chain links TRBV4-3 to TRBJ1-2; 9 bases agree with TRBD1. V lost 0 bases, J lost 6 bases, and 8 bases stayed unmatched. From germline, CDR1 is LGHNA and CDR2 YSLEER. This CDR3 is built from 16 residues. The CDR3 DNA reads TGCGCCAGCAGCCAAGATGGGACAGGGAGTAGTAATGGCTACACCTTC. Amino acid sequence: CASSQDGTGSSNGYTF.

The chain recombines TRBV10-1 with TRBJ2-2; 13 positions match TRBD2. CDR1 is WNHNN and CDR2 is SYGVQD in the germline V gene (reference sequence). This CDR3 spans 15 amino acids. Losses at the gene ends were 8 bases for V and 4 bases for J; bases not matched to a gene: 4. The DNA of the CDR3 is TGCGCCAGCTCCGGACTAGCGGGGGCCACCGGGGAGCTGTTTTTT. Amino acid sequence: CASSGLAGATGELFF.

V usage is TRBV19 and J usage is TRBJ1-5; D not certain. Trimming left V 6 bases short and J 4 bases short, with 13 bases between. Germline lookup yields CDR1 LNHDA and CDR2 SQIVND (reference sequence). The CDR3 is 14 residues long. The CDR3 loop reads CASSHKDGNQPQHF. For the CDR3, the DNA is TGTGCCAGTAGCCACAAGGACGGTAATCAGCCCCAGCATTTT.

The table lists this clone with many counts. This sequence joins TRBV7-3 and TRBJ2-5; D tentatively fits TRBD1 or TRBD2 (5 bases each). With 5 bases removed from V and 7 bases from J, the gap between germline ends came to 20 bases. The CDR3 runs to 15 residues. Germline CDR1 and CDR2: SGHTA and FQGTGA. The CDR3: CASSPSLAQGGTQYF. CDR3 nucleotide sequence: TGTGCCAGCAGCCCCAGTCTAGCCCAGGGTGGGACCCAGTACTTC. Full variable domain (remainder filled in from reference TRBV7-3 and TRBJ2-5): GAGVSQTPSNKVTEKGKYVELRCDPISGHTALYWYRQSLGQGPEFLIYFQGTGAADDSGLPNDRFFAVRPEGSVSTLKIQRTERGDSAVYLCASSPSLAQGGTQYFGPGTRLLVL.

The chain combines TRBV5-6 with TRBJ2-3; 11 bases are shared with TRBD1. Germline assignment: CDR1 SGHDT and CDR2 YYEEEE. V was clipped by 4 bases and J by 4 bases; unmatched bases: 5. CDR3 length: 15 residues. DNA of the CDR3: TGTGCCAGCAGCCCGGGACAGGGGGGCCCAGATACGCAGTATTTT. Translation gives CASSPGQGGPDTQYF.

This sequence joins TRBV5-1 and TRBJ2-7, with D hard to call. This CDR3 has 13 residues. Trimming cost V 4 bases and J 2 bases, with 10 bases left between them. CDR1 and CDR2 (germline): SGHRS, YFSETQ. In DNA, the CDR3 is TGCGCCAGCAGCATGGACGGAGCCTACGAGCAGTACTTC. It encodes CASSMDGAYEQYF.

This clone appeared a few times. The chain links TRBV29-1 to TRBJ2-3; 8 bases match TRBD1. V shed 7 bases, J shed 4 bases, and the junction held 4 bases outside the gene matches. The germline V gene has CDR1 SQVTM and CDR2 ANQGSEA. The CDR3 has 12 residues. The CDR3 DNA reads TGCAGCGGAGACAGGGGCGCAGATACGCAGTATTTT. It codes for CSGDRGADTQYF.

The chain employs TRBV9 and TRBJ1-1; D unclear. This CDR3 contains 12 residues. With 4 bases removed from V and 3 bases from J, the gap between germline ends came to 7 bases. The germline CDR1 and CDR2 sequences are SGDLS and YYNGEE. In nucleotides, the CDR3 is TGTGCCAGCAGCTTCCGAGACACTGAAGCTTTCTTT. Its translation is CASSFRDTEAFF.

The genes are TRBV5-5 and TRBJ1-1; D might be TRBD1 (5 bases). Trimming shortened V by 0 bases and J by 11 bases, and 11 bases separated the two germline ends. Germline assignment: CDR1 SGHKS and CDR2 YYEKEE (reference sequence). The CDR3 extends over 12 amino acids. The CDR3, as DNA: TGTGCCAGCAGCTTGGGGCAGGGTAGGGCTTTCTTT. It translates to CASSLGQGRAFF. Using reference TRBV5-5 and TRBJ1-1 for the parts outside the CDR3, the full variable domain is DAGVTQSPTHLIKTRGQQVTLRCSPISGHKSVSWYQQVLGQGPQFIFQYYEKEERGRGNFPDRFSARQFPNYSSELNVNALLLGDSALYLCASSLGQGRAFFGQGTRLTVV.

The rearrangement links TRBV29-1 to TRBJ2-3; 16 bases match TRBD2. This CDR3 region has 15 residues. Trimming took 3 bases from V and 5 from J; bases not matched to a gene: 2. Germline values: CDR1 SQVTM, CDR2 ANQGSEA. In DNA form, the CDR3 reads TGCAGCGTTGAGGGACTAGCGGGGGGGCAAGATACGCAGTATTTT. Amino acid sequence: CSVEGLAGGQDTQYF.

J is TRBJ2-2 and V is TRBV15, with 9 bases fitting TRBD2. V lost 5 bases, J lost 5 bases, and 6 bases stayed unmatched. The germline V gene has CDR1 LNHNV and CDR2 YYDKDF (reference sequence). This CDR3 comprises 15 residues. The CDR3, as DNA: TGTGCCACCAGCCTTAGCGGGGGAGAGACCGGGGAGCTGTTTTTT. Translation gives CATSLSGGETGELFF.

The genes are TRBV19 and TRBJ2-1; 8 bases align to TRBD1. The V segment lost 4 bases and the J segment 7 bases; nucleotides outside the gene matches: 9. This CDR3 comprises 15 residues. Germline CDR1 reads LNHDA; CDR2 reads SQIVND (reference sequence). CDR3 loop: CASSSQQGARNEQFF. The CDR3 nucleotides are TGTGCCAGTAGTAGCCAGCAGGGGGCGAGAAATGAGCAGTTCTTC. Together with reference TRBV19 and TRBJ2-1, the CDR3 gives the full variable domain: DGGITQSPKYLFRKEGQNVTLSCEQNLNHDAMYWYRQDPGQGLRLIYYSQIVNDFQKGDIAEGYSVSREKKESFPLTVTSAQKNPTAFYLCASSSQQGARNEQFFGPGTRLTVL.